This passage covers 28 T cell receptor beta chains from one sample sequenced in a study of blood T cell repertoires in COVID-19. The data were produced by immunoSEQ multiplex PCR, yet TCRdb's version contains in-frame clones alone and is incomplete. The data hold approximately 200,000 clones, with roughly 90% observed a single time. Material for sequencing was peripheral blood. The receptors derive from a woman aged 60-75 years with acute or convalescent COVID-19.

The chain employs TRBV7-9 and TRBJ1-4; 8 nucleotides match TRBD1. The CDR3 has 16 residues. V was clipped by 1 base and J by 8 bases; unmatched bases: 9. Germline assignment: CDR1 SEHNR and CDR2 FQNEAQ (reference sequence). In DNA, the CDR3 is TGTGCCAGCAGCTTAGGACAGGGGTTGATGAGGGAAAAACTGTTTTTT. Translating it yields CASSLGQGLMREKLFF.

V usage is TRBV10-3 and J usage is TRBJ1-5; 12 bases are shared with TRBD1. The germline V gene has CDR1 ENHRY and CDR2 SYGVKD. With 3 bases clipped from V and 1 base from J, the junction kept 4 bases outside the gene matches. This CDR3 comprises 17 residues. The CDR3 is CAISDGTGGASNQPQHF. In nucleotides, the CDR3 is TGTGCCATCAGTGACGGGACAGGGGGCGCGAGCAATCAGCCCCAGCATTTT.

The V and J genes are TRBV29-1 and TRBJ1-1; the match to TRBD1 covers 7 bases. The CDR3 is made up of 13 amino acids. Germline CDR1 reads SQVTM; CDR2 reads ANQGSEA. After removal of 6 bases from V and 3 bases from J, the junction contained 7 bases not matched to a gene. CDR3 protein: CSVAGTAYTEAFF. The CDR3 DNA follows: TGCAGCGTCGCCGGGACAGCTTACACTGAAGCTTTCTTT.

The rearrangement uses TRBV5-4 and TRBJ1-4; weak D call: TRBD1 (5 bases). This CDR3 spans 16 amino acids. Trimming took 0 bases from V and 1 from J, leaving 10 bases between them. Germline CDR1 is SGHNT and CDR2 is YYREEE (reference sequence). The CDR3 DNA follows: TGTGCCAGCAGCTTGGGGACACTAAAAACTAATGAAAAACTGTTTTTT. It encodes CASSLGTLKTNEKLFF.

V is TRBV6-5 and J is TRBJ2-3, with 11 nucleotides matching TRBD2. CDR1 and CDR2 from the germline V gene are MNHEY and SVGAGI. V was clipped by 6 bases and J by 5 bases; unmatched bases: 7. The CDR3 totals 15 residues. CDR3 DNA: TGTGCCAGCAGGGTTAGCGGGAGGGTCAGAGATACGCAGTATTTT. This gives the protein CASRVSGRVRDTQYF.

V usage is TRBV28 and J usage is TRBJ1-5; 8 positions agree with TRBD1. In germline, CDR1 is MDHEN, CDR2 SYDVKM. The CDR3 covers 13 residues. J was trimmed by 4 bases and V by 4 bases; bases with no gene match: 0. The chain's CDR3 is CASSWTGNQPQHF. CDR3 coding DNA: TGTGCCAGCAGTTGGACAGGGAATCAGCCCCAGCATTTT.

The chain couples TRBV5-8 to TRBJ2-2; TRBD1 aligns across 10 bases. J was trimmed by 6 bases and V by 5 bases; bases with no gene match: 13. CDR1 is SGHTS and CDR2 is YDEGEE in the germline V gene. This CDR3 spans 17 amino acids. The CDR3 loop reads CASSPLPGTGVPGELFF. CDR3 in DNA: TGTGCCAGCAGTCCCCTACCCGGGACAGGGGTGCCCGGGGAGCTGTTTTTT.

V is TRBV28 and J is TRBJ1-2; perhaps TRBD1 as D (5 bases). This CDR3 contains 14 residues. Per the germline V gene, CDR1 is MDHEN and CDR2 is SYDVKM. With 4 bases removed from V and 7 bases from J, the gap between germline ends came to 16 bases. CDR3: CASSYDGVRGGYTF. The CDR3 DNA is TGTGCCAGCAGTTATGATGGGGTTAGGGGTGGCTACACCTTC.

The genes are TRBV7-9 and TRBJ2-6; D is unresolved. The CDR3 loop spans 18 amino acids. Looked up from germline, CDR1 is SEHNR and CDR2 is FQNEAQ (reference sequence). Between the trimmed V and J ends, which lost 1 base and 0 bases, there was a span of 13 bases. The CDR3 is CASSLDVRSSSGANVLTF. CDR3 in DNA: TGTGCCAGCAGCTTAGATGTCAGATCATCCTCTGGGGCCAACGTCCTGACTTTC.

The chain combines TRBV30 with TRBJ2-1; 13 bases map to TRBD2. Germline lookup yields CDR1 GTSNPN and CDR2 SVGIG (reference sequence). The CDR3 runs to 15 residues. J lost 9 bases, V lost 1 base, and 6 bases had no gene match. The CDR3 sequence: CAWSGTSGRKREQFF. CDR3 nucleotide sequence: TGTGCCTGGAGTGGGACTAGCGGGAGAAAGCGTGAGCAGTTCTTC. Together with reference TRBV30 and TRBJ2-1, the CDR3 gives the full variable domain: SQTIHQWPATLVQPVGSPLSLECTVEGTSNPNLYWYRQAAGRGLQLLFYSVGIGQISSEVPQNLSASRPQDRQFILSSKKLLLSDSGFYLCAWSGTSGRKREQFFGPGTRLTVL.

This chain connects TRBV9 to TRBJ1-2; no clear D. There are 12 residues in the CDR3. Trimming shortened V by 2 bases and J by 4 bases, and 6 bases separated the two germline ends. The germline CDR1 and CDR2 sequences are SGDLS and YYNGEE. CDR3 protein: CASSVSSYGYTF. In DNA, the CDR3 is TGTGCCAGCAGCGTTTCGTCCTATGGCTACACCTTC. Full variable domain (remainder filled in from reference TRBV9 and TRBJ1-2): DSGVTQTPKHLITATGQRVTLRCSPRSGDLSVYWYQQSLDQGLQFLIQYYNGEERAKGNILERFSAQQFPDLHSELNLSSLELGDSALYFCASSVSSYGYTFGSGTRLTVV.

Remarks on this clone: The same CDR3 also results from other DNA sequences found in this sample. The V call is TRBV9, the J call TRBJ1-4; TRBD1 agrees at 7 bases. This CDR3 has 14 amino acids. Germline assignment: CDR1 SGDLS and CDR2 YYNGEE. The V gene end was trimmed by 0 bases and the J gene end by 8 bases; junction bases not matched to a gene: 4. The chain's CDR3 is CASSVGQGGEKLFF. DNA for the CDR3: TGTGCCAGCAGCGTAGGGCAGGGGGGCGAAAAACTGTTTTTT.

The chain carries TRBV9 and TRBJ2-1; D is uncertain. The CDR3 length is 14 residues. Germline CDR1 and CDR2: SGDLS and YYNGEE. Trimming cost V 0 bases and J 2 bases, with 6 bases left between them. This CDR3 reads CASSVGSTYNEQFF. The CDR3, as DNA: TGTGCCAGCAGCGTAGGCAGTACCTACAATGAGCAGTTCTTC.

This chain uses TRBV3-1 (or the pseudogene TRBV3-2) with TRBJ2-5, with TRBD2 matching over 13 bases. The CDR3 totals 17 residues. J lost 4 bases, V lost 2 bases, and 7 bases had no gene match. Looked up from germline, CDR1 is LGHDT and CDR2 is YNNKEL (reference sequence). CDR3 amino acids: CASSQWGTSGAGETQYF. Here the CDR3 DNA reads TGTGCCAGCAGCCAATGGGGGACTAGCGGGGCGGGAGAGACCCAGTACTTC.

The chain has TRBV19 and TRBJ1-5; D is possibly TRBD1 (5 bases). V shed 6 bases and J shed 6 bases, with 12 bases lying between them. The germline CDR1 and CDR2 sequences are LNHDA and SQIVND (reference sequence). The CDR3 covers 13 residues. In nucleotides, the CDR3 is TGTGCCAGTAGCTCCGACAGAGCTCAGCCCCAGCATTTT. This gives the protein CASSSDRAQPQHF.

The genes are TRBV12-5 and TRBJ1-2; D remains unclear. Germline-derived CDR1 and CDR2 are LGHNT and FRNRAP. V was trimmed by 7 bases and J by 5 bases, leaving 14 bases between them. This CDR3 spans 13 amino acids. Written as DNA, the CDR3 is TGTGCTAGTGCCTTACCCCCTAGGTATGGCTACACCTTC. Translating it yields CASALPPRYGYTF.

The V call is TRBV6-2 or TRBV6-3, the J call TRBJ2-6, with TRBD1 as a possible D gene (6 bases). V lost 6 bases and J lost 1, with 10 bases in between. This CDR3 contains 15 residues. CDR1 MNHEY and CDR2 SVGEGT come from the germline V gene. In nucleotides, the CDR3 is TGTGCCAGCAGCCCCAGGGGATCTGGGGCCAACGTCCTGACTTTC. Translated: CASSPRGSGANVLTF.

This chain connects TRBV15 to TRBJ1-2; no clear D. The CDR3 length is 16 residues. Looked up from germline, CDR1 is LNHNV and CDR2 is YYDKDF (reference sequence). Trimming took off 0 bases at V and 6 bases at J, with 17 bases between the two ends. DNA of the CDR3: TGTGCCACCAGCAGAGATTCCGTCGGGGAAGGAAATGGCTACACCTTC. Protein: CATSRDSVGEGNGYTF.

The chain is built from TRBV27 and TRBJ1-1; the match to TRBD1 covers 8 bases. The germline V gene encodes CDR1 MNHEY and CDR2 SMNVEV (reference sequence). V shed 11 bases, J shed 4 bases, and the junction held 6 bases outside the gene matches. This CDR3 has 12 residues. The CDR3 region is CAVRGPVTEAFF. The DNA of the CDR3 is TGTGCCGTCAGGGGGCCGGTCACTGAAGCTTTCTTT.

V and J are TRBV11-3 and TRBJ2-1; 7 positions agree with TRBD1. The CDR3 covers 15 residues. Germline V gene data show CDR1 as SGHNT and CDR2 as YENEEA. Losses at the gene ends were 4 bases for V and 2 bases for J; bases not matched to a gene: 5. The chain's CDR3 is CASSSETGTYNEQFF. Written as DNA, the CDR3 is TGTGCCAGCAGCTCGGAGACAGGGACCTACAATGAGCAGTTCTTC.

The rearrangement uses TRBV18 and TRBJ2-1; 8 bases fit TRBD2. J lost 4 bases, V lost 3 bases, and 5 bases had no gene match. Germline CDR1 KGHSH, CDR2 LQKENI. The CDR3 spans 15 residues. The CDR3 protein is CASSPTSGDYNEQFF. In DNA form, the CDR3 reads TGTGCCAGCTCACCCACTAGCGGAGATTACAATGAGCAGTTCTTC.

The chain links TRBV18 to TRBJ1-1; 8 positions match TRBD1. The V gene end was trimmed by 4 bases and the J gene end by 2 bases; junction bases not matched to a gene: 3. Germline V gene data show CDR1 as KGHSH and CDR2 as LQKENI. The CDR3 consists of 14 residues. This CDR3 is CASSLTGGNTEAFF. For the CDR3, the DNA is TGTGCCAGCTCACTCACAGGGGGTAACACTGAAGCTTTCTTT.

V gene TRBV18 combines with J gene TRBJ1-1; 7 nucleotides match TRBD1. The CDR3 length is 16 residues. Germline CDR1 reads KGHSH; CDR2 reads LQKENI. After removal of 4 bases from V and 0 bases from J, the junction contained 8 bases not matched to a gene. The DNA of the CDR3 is TGTGCCAGCTCACAGGCGCGGCAGGGGGTGAACACTGAAGCTTTCTTT. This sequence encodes CASSQARQGVNTEAFF.

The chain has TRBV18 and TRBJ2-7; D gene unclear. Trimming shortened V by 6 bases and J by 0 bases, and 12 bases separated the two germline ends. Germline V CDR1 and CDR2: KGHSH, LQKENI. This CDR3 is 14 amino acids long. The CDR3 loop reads CASSATQTSYEQYF. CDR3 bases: TGTGCCAGCTCCGCCACACAGACCTCCTACGAGCAGTACTTC.

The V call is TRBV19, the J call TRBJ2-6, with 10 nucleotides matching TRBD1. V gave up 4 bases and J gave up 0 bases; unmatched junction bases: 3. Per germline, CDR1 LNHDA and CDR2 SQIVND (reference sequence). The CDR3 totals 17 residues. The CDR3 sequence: CASSKGQGFSGANVLTF. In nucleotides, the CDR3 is TGTGCCAGTAGTAAGGGACAGGGGTTCTCTGGGGCCAACGTCCTGACTTTC.

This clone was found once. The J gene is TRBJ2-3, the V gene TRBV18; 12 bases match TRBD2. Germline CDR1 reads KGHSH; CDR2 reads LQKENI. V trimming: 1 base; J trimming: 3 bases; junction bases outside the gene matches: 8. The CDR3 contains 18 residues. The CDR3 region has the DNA TGTGCCAGCTCACCACGGCCTCCTAGCGGGGGGGCGACAGATACGCAGTATTTT. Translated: CASSPRPPSGGATDTQYF.

The CDR3 reads CASSLGRGLGYTF. The DNA of the CDR3 is TGTGCCAGCAGCTTAGGCCGGGGGTTGGGCTACACCTTC. V and J are TRBV7-9 and TRBJ1-2; D may be TRBD1 (5 bases). Germline CDR1 and CDR2: SEHNR and FQNEAQ (reference sequence). V gave up 1 base and J gave up 8 bases, with 11 bases separating them. This CDR3 has 13 residues.

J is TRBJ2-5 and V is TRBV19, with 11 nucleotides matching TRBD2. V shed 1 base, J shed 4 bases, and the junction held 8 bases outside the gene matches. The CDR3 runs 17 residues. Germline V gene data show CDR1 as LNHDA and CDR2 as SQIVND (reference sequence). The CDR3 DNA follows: TGTGCCAGTAGTATAGGGGGACTAGCGGCACGACCAGAGACCCAGTACTTC. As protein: CASSIGGLAARPETQYF. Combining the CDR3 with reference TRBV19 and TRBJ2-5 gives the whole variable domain DGGITQSPKYLFRKEGQNVTLSCEQNLNHDAMYWYRQDPGQGLRLIYYSQIVNDFQKGDIAEGYSVSREKKESFPLTVTSAQKNPTAFYLCASSIGGLAARPETQYFGPGTRLLVL.